The 22 T cell receptor beta chains below come from one sample, sequenced in a study of cytomegalovirus exposure and HLA in healthy donors. The study ran its PCR with 60 Vbeta and 13 Jbeta primers. Only in-frame clones appear in the TCRdb table, and some are missing; sequencing was by immunoSEQ multiplex PCR. The data show some 130,000 clones, around 73% seen once. Material for sequencing was PBMCs. All receptors come from a female donor in good health and CMV-seronegative.

The chain couples TRBV7-2 to TRBJ2-7; 9 bases are a match to TRBD1. Germline V lookup: CDR1 SGHTA, CDR2 FQGNSA. This CDR3 contains 13 residues. Unmatched junction bases numbered 4, after V lost 5 bases and J lost 5 bases. CDR3 protein: CASSPQGAHEQYF. The CDR3 DNA follows: TGTGCCAGCAGCCCACAGGGGGCCCACGAGCAGTACTTC. The full variable domain, in which reference TRBV7-2 and TRBJ2-7 provide the parts outside the CDR3, is GAGVSQSPSNKVTEKGKDVELRCDPISGHTALYWYRQSLGQGLEFLIYFQGNSAPDKSGLPSDRFSAERTGGSVSTLTIQRTQQEDSAVYLCASSPQGAHEQYFGPGTRLTVT.

This chain joins TRBV14 and TRBJ2-1; 10 nucleotides align to TRBD1. The CDR3 is made up of 15 amino acids. Trimming cost V 4 bases and J 7 bases; bases outside gene matches: 7. Germline CDR1 and CDR2: SGHDN and FVKESK. CDR3 amino acids: CASSLGGTGANEQFF. CDR3 DNA: TGTGCCAGCAGCCTCGGGGGGACAGGGGCGAATGAGCAGTTCTTC.

Comments on this clone: The identical CDR3 is also encoded by other nucleotide sequences in the sample. The chain carries TRBV7-2 and TRBJ2-5; D possibly corresponds to TRBD1 (5 bases). The CDR3 contains 14 residues. CDR1 and CDR2 (germline): SGHTA, FQGNSA. V was cut by 3 bases and J by 2 bases, with 10 bases left in between. The CDR3 coding sequence is TGTGCCAGCAGCTTCCAGGGTGGGCAAGAGACCCAGTACTTC. This translates into CASSFQGGQETQYF.

Concerning this clone itself: The same CDR3 is also encoded by other DNA sequences in this sample. The gene calls are TRBV30 and TRBJ1-3, with D unresolved. V lost 0 bases and J lost 4, with 4 bases in between. The CDR3 has 12 amino acids. CDR1 and CDR2 (germline): GTSNPN, SVGIG (reference sequence). The CDR3 spells CAWSVTGNTIYF. Here the CDR3 DNA reads TGTGCCTGGAGTGTAACAGGAAACACCATATATTTT.

J is TRBJ2-7 and V is TRBV29-1; D uncertain. The CDR3 loop spans 13 amino acids. The V gene lost 4 bases and the J gene lost 0 bases, with 10 bases spanning the gap. Germline values: CDR1 SQVTM, CDR2 ANQGSEA. The CDR3 DNA is TGCAGCGTTGTCTGGCCCCTCTCCTACGAGCAGTACTTC. This codes for CSVVWPLSYEQYF.

The genes are TRBV7-2 and TRBJ2-1; D unclear. V dropped 5 bases and J dropped 5 bases, with 16 bases sitting between them. Germline V lookup: CDR1 SGHTA, CDR2 FQGNSA. The CDR3 is 15 residues long. The CDR3 DNA sequence: TGTGCCAGCAGCCGTAAGGCCAAGGCGGACAATGAGCAGTTCTTC. Translating it yields CASSRKAKADNEQFF.

This clone was recorded once. The gene calls are TRBV2 and TRBJ2-7; possibly TRBD2 for D (5 bases). The germline CDR1 and CDR2 sequences are SNHLY and FYNNEI. CDR3 length equals 13 residues. The CDR3 region has the DNA TGTGCTTCACAACCCGTTATGGGGAGCGAGCAGTACTTC. This codes for CASQPVMGSEQYF.

The table lists this clone with a count of one. This rearrangement joins TRBV7-2 to TRBJ2-1; 10 nucleotides match TRBD2. The CDR3 contains 13 residues. After removal of 1 base from V and 15 bases from J, the junction contained 6 bases not matched to a gene. Per germline, CDR1 SGHTA and CDR2 FQGNSA. The CDR3 bases are TGTGCCAGCAGCTTAGGGCCTAGCGGGAGTTGGTTCTTC. It translates to CASSLGPSGSWFF.

This sequence joins TRBV6-5 and TRBJ2-1; D remains ambiguous. V was shortened by 0 bases and J by 8 bases, with 8 bases between the two germline ends. CDR1 MNHEY and CDR2 SVGAGI come from the germline V gene. The CDR3 length is 13 residues. CDR3 DNA sequence: TGTGCCAGCAGTTACTCTGGCTCCGATGAGCAGTTCTTC. As protein: CASSYSGSDEQFF.

The genes are TRBV29-1 and TRBJ2-1; 7 bases map to TRBD2. The CDR3 spans 12 residues. Trimming removed 7 bases from V and 5 bases from J; junction bases left unmatched: 5. The V gene's germline CDR1 is SQVTM and CDR2 ANQGSEA. In DNA form, the CDR3 reads TGCAGCGGCGGACTAGTCCACAATGAGCAGTTCTTC. This sequence encodes CSGGLVHNEQFF.

A word on this clone: The junction differs from germline at one of its ends, possibly a read error. This chain connects TRBV28 to TRBJ2-7; D may be TRBD2 (6 bases). The CDR3 is 13 amino acids. Germline assignment: CDR1 MDHEN and CDR2 SYDVKM. CDR3 sequence reads: CASSRDSSYEQCF. In DNA, the CDR3 is TGTGCCAGCAGCCGGGACTCCTCCTACGAGCAGTGCTTC.

The rearrangement links TRBV11-1 to TRBJ2-1; 10 bases are a match to TRBD2. The CDR3 length is 16 residues. CDR1 is SGHAT and CDR2 is FQDESV in the germline V gene (reference sequence). With 5 bases clipped from V and 9 bases from J, the junction kept 13 bases outside the gene matches. CDR3 region: CASSPRGSGRASEQFF. CDR3 coding DNA: TGTGCCAGCAGCCCCCGGGGGAGCGGGAGGGCAAGTGAGCAGTTCTTC.

This sequence joins TRBV11-2 and TRBJ2-5; 10 positions match TRBD1. The better agreement between TRBJ2-7 and the DNA end casts doubt on the J call. The germline V gene has CDR1 SGHAT and CDR2 FQNNGV. The CDR3 contains 15 residues. CDR3 protein: CASTDPGQGIYEQYF. CDR3 in DNA: TGTGCCAGCACCGATCCGGGACAGGGGATCTACGAGCAGTACTTC.

The rearrangement links TRBV28 to TRBJ1-2; perhaps TRBD1 as D (6 bases). V was cut by 6 bases and J by 0 bases, with 17 bases left in between. The CDR3 runs 16 residues. Germline V gene data show CDR1 as MDHEN and CDR2 as SYDVKM. The CDR3 here is CASRLSQGIANYGYTF. Written as DNA, the CDR3 is TGTGCCAGCAGATTGTCCCAGGGGATTGCTAACTATGGCTACACCTTC.

The chain joins TRBV18 to TRBJ2-7; tentatively, D is TRBD1 (5 bases). V was shortened by 3 bases and J by 2 bases, with 17 bases between the two germline ends. This CDR3 region has 16 residues. The germline CDR1 and CDR2 sequences are KGHSH and LQKENI. The CDR3 DNA sequence: TGTGCCAGCTCACCCCCGGGCAGGGCTACGGCCTACGAGCAGTACTTC. Amino acids: CASSPPGRATAYEQYF.

The genes are TRBV7-2 and TRBJ2-5; possibly TRBD2 for D (5 bases). The CDR3 covers 12 residues. Trimming shortened V by 2 bases and J by 5 bases, and 6 bases separated the two germline ends. CDR1 is SGHTA and CDR2 is FQGNSA in the germline V gene. The CDR3 sequence is CASSLRGETQYF. The CDR3, as DNA: TGTGCCAGCAGCTTAAGAGGGGAGACCCAGTACTTC.

The chain links TRBV4-2 to TRBJ1-3; maybe TRBD1 (6 bases). Trimming pared 0 bases from V and 0 bases from J, leaving 15 bases between. The germline V gene has CDR1 LGHNA and CDR2 YNFKEQ. The length of the CDR3 is 18 residues. In DNA, the CDR3 is TGTGCCAGCAGCCAAGAGGGGGCGGACGGAAGCTCTGGAAACACCATATATTTT. Translating gives CASSQEGADGSSGNTIYF.

The J gene is TRBJ2-1, the V gene TRBV7-6; 7 nucleotides agree with TRBD1. V was clipped by 5 bases and J by 6 bases; unmatched bases: 4. The CDR3 runs 13 residues. In germline, CDR1 is SGHVS, CDR2 FNYEAQ. Here the CDR3 reads CASSPGQLNEQFF. The CDR3 nucleotides are TGTGCCAGCAGCCCGGGACAGCTCAATGAGCAGTTCTTC.

This sequence joins TRBV4-2 and TRBJ2-7; 9 bases line up with TRBD1. CDR1 and CDR2 (germline): LGHNA, YNFKEQ. The CDR3 covers 15 residues. Trimming cost V 0 bases and J 5 bases; bases outside gene matches: 5. The CDR3 sequence: CASSQDPRDRDEQYF. The CDR3 DNA sequence: TGTGCCAGCAGCCAAGACCCCCGGGACAGGGACGAGCAGTACTTC.

The chain recombines TRBV12-5 with TRBJ2-3, with 8 bases aligning to TRBD2. Germline CDR1 and CDR2: LGHNT and FRNRAP. The trim removed 1 base at V and 0 bases at J, leaving 0 bases unmatched. This CDR3 spans 15 amino acids. The CDR3 nucleotides are TGTGCTAGTGGTTTGGGCGGGGGGAGCACAGATACGCAGTATTTT. Translation gives CASGLGGGSTDTQYF.

The rearrangement links TRBV11-2 to TRBJ2-3; 8 bases align to TRBD2. The CDR3 consists of 14 residues. The junction had 5 bases not matched to a gene; V was cut back by 5 bases and J by 4 bases. Germline CDR1 SGHAT, CDR2 FQNNGV. The chain's CDR3 is CASSRGGVSDTQYF. CDR3 DNA: TGTGCCAGCAGCCGGGGGGGCGTGTCAGATACGCAGTATTTT.

This rearrangement joins TRBV5-4 to TRBJ2-2; D gene unclear. The CDR3 contains 15 residues. Germline loops: CDR1 SGHNT, CDR2 YYREEE (reference sequence). The V and J ends lost 0 bases and 4 bases respectively, with 10 bases between them. The CDR3 DNA reads TGTGCCAGCAGCTTGGTCCAGGTTAGCACCGGGGAGCTGTTTTTT. Amino acids: CASSLVQVSTGELFF.